This TCR beta chain derives from a study of T cell responses to AZD1222 COVID-19 vaccine. Study-wide results and caveats: Spike-specific TCR depth and breadth grew after two AZD1222 doses. Every sample of the repertoires postdated the peak T cell response.

The data were produced by immunoSEQ multiplex PCR, yet TCRdb's version contains in-frame clones alone and is incomplete. The table lists 250,000 to 300,000 clones, 94% of them singletons. As to this clone: No antigen is known for it.

The input for sequencing was peripheral blood, taken 28 days after the second AZD1222 dose. The TCR comes from an adult who received the AZD1222 COVID-19 vaccine.

The CDR3 sequence: CASSLQGAQEEKLFF. The CDR3 bases are TGTGCCAGCAGCCTCCAGGGGGCCCAGGAGGAAAAACTGTTTTTT. This chain joins TRBV7-9 and TRBJ1-4, with 8 bases lining up with TRBD1. CDR3 size: 15 residues. In germline, CDR1 is SEHNR, CDR2 FQNEAQ (reference sequence). V dropped 5 bases and J dropped 8; count of bases not matched to a gene: 10. The complete variable domain, with remaining parts taken from reference TRBV7-9 and TRBJ1-4, reads DTGVSQNPRHKITKRGQNVTFRCDPISEHNRLYWYRQTLGQGPEFLTYFQNEAQLEKSRLLSDRFSAERPKGSFSTLEIQRTEQGDSAMYLCASSLQGAQEEKLFFGSGTQLSVL.